This TCR beta chain derives from a study of T cells in Graves' hyperthyroidism and ophthalmopathy. Study-level points and caveats: The authors' 13 V-J model separated ophthalmopathy from stable hyperthyroidism.

This clonotype has just a few counts. What it recognizes is unknown. PBMCs were derived from approximately 10 ml fresh peripheral blood. Amplification of TCR beta CDR3 regions used RNA as the template. HTBI primers were used for first-round RT-PCR of the TCR CDR3. TCRdb fed the multiplex PCR reads into MiXCR, producing one record per CDR3 protein. The data hold about 640,000 distinct CDR3 sequences, with about 20% observed a single time. The sequence came from a man aged 30-40 years with Graves' ophthalmopathy. Material for sequencing was blood.

CDR3 residues: CASSAGLEGYTF. The DNA of the CDR3 is TGTGCCAGCAGCGCAGGGCTTGAGGGCTACACCTTC. The rearrangement links TRBV9 to TRBJ1-2, with D perhaps TRBD1 (5 bases). The CDR3 covers 12 residues. Germline values: CDR1 SGDLS, CDR2 YYNGEE. The V end lost 3 bases, the J end lost 8 bases, and 11 bases lay between the germline ends.